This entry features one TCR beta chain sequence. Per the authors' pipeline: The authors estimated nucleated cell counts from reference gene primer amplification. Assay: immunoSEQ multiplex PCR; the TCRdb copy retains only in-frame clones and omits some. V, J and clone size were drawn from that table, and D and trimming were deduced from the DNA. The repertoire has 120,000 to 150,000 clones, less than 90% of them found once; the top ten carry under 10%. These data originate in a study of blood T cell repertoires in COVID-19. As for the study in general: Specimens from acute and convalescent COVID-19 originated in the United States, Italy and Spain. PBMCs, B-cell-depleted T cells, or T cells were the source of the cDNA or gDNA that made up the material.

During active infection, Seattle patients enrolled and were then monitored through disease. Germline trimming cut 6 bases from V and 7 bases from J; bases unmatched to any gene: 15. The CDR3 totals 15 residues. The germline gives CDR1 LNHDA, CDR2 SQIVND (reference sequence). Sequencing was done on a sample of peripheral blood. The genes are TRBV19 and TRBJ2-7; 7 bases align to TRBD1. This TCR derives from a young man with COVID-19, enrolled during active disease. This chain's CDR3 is CASSPDRVLTTEQYF. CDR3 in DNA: TGTGCCAGTAGCCCAGACAGGGTACTAACTACGGAGCAGTACTTC.